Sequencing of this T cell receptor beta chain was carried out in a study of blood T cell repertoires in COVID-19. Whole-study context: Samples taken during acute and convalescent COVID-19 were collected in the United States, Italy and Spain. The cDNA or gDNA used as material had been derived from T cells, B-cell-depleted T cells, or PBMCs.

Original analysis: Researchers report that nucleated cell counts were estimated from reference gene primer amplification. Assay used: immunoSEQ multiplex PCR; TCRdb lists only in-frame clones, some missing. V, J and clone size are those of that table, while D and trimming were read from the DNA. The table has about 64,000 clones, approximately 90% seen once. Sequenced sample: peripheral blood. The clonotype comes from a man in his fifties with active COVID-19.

The chain's CDR3 is CASSVAGDPGELFF. In DNA form, the CDR3 reads TGTGCCAGCAGCGTAGCGGGGGACCCCGGGGAGCTGTTTTTT. This chain joins TRBV9 and TRBJ2-2; tentative D call: TRBD2 (6 bases). Germline V gives CDR1 SGDLS, CDR2 YYNGEE. The germline V and J ends were trimmed by 0 bases and 6 bases, with 9 bases remaining between them. The CDR3 is 14 residues long.